This entry lists 16 T cell receptor beta chains sequenced from one sample in a study of response to subunit inactivated influenza vaccine. TCRdb itself ran the RT-PCR reads through MiXCR, one entry per CDR3 protein. Of 500,000 to 700,000 distinct CDR3 sequences listed, approximately 20% are singletons. This sample also belongs to another study, concerning T cells expressing NK-cell markers. That investigation notes: UMIs were included in TCR beta cDNA generated by 5'RACE template switching.

Sequencing was performed on CD4+ T cells sorted from PBMCs, taken roughly 13 days after vaccination. Receptor source: a man in his fifties who received an inactivated influenza vaccine.

The chain is built from TRBV6-5 and TRBJ1-1; D is perhaps TRBD1 (5 bases). This CDR3 is 17 amino acids long. Trimming took 0 bases from V and 0 from J, leaving 14 bases between them. CDR1 and CDR2 from the germline V gene are MNHEY and SVGAGI. The DNA for the CDR3 is TGTGCCAGCAGTTACTCCTTCTCCGGGACGGTGAACACTGAAGCTTTCTTT. Translating it yields CASSYSFSGTVNTEAFF.

The chain links TRBV7-2 to TRBJ1-3; 11 nucleotides align to TRBD1. V trimming: 5 bases; J trimming: 2 bases; junction bases outside the gene matches: 8. The V gene's germline CDR1 is SGHTA and CDR2 FQGNSA. The CDR3 consists of 17 residues. The CDR3 region has the DNA TGTGCCAGCAGCCCAGGACAGGGGGCGATAACTGGAAACACCATATATTTT. Protein sequence: CASSPGQGAITGNTIYF.

In this sample, this clonotype turned up a few times. The chain recombines TRBV10-3 with TRBJ2-3; D gene uncertain. Germline values: CDR1 ENHRY, CDR2 SYGVKD. The CDR3 sequence is 13 residues long. V gave up 6 bases and J gave up 0 bases, with 7 bases separating them. The CDR3 nucleotides are TGTGCCATCAGCGACCGGAGCACAGATACGCAGTATTTT. Protein: CAISDRSTDTQYF.

This chain connects TRBV29-1 to TRBJ2-7; the match to TRBD2 covers 8 bases. Germline V gene data show CDR1 as SQVTM and CDR2 as ANQGSEA. The V and J ends lost 4 bases and 6 bases, in that order; junction bases with no gene match: 5. The CDR3 extends over 12 amino acids. CDR3 nucleotide sequence: TGCAGCGTTGGACTAGCGAAGGGCGAGCAGTACTTC. Translating it yields CSVGLAKGEQYF.

This chain uses TRBV4-3 with TRBJ2-2, with 11 nucleotides matching TRBD1. This CDR3 has 18 amino acids. The germline gives CDR1 LGHNA, CDR2 YSLEER. Trimming cost V 4 bases and J 5 bases; bases outside gene matches: 12. CDR3 bases: TGCGCCAGCAGCCGTAGCAGTGGGGGACAGGGGGGGACCGGGGAGCTGTTTTTT. Translation gives CASSRSSGGQGGTGELFF.

This sequence joins TRBV11-2 and TRBJ2-3, with a possible D match to TRBD2 (6 bases). This CDR3 contains 14 residues. The germline gives CDR1 SGHAT, CDR2 FQNNGV. V shed 3 bases and J shed 3 bases, with 10 bases lying between them. For the CDR3, the DNA is TGTGCCAGCAGCTTGAACCGGGGGACAGATACGCAGTATTTT. Protein product: CASSLNRGTDTQYF.

The V and J genes are TRBV7-2 and TRBJ2-2; 11 bases agree with TRBD2. The CDR3 totals 17 residues. V was pared by 3 bases and J by 7 bases, with 10 bases of the junction left unmatched. CDR1 is SGHTA and CDR2 is FQGNSA in the germline V gene. Here the CDR3 reads CASSFIVTSGRYGELFF. The CDR3 nucleotides are TGTGCCAGCAGCTTCATCGTAACTAGCGGGAGATACGGGGAGCTGTTTTTT.

The V call is TRBV18, the J call TRBJ2-1; D gene unclear. The CDR3 consists of 16 residues. V was cut by 6 bases and J by 7 bases, with 22 bases left in between. CDR1 KGHSH and CDR2 LQKENI come from the germline V gene. The CDR3 DNA follows: TGTGCCAGCTCCAGCCGCGTTGCAGCTTCTCGAAATGAGCAGTTCTTC. It is translated as CASSSRVAASRNEQFF.

This clonotype was seen a handful of times. The chain has TRBV5-6 and TRBJ2-1; D gene ambiguous. CDR3 size: 15 residues. The ends were cut back, 0 bases at V and 3 bases at J, with 10 bases in the middle. The germline CDR1 and CDR2 sequences are SGHDT and YYEEEE. In DNA, the CDR3 is TGTGCCAGCAGCTTGGTTCAGAGCTACTACAATGAGCAGTTCTTC. Its protein product is CASSLVQSYYNEQFF.

The chain is built from TRBV10-3 and TRBJ2-4, with 10 bases fitting TRBD2. V dropped 10 bases and J dropped 7; count of bases not matched to a gene: 13. The germline V gene has CDR1 ENHRY and CDR2 SYGVKD. The CDR3 is made up of 15 amino acids. This chain's CDR3 is CATLASGGSGNIQYF. CDR3 sequence (DNA): TGTGCCACCCTTGCTAGCGGGGGATCGGGGAACATTCAGTACTTC.

The genes are TRBV6-1 and TRBJ2-7, with D tentatively TRBD1 (6 bases). Looked up from germline, CDR1 is MNHNS and CDR2 is SASEGT. V lost 6 bases to trimming and J lost 1 base, with 13 bases between them. This CDR3 is built from 14 residues. This chain's CDR3 is CASRRTTGSYEQYF. For the CDR3, the DNA is TGTGCCAGCAGACGAACGACAGGATCCTACGAGCAGTACTTC.

This clonotype was counted between two and nine times. The V and J genes are TRBV27 and TRBJ2-2; 7 bases fit TRBD1. Germline loops: CDR1 MNHEY, CDR2 SMNVEV (reference sequence). The CDR3 has 15 residues. V dropped 6 bases and J dropped 5; count of bases not matched to a gene: 9. CDR3: CASSQTGWGTGELFF. The CDR3 coding sequence is TGTGCCAGCAGCCAGACAGGGTGGGGAACCGGGGAGCTGTTTTTT.

This clonotype was seen only a few times. The rearrangement uses TRBV12-3 or TRBV12-4 and TRBJ1-1; TRBD1 agrees at 8 bases. The CDR3 sequence is 14 residues long. Germline trimming cut 6 bases from V and 5 bases from J; bases unmatched to any gene: 8. This chain's CDR3 is CASSPDRVLTEAFF. The DNA of the CDR3 is TGTGCCAGCAGCCCGGACAGGGTGTTAACTGAAGCTTTCTTT.

This sequence joins TRBV7-2 and TRBJ2-7; TRBD1 agrees at 7 bases. Germline V CDR1 and CDR2: SGHTA, FQGNSA. V gave up 4 bases and J gave up 4 bases; unmatched junction bases: 10. The CDR3 consists of 15 residues. CDR3 sequence (DNA): TGTGCCAGCAGCTGGACCGGGACAGAGTCTTACGAGCAGTACTTC. Translating gives CASSWTGTESYEQYF.

This clonotype was detected a few times. J is TRBJ2-2 and V is TRBV4-3, with 7 positions matching TRBD1. Trimming cost V 0 bases and J 6 bases; bases outside gene matches: 1. This CDR3 has 14 residues. CDR1 is LGHNA and CDR2 is YSLEER in the germline V gene. This CDR3 reads CASSQDQGAGELFF. The CDR3 DNA is TGCGCCAGCAGCCAAGATCAGGGGGCCGGGGAGCTGTTTTTT.

The chain couples TRBV6-1 to TRBJ1-1; D unresolved. Per germline, CDR1 MNHNS and CDR2 SASEGT. The CDR3 spans 16 residues. V dropped 6 bases and J dropped 2 bases, with 19 bases sitting between them. CDR3 nucleotides: TGTGCCAGCAGACTCTCCCGGAGAGAGAACAACACTGAAGCTTTCTTT. The encoded protein is CASRLSRRENNTEAFF.